Presented here are 29 T cell receptor beta chains from one specimen sequenced in a study of neurological immune-mediated disorders. A single record per CDR3 protein comes from TCRdb applying MiXCR to the 5' RACE reads. The repertoire has 45,000 to 70,000 distinct CDR3 sequences, approximately 4.1% of them found once; the top ten carry 2.9%. Sequences were obtained from PBMCs. The receptors here all came from a man in his forties or fifties with multiple sclerosis.

Ten or more counts support this clonotype. The chain carries TRBV7-9 and TRBJ2-1, with no clear D. V lost 6 bases and J lost 8, with 11 bases in between. The CDR3 covers 12 residues. From germline, CDR1 is SEHNR and CDR2 FQNEAQ (reference sequence). CDR3 DNA sequence: TGTGCCAGCAGGTCCGAGGTGGATGAGCAGTTCTTC. Its translation is CASRSEVDEQFF.

This chain uses TRBV5-1 with TRBJ2-1; no definite D call. The CDR3 extends over 14 amino acids. Germline CDR1 is SGHRS and CDR2 is YFSETQ. V lost 4 bases, J lost 5 bases, and 13 bases lay in between. The CDR3 nucleotides are TGCGCCAGCAGCCCAGACGGAAATAACAATGAGCAGTTCTTC. The encoded protein is CASSPDGNNNEQFF.

The sample holds many counts of this clonotype. The gene calls are TRBV5-1 and TRBJ1-5; a weak D match, TRBD1 (5 bases). Deletions cut 4 bases from V and 6 bases from J, with 14 bases between. The length of the CDR3 is 14 residues. Per the germline V gene, CDR1 is SGHRS and CDR2 is YFSETQ. Here the CDR3 DNA reads TGCGCCAGCAGCCCCGGCGGGGGAACTCAGCCCCAGCATTTT. This codes for CASSPGGGTQPQHF.

Many counts were recorded for this clonotype. J is TRBJ2-5 and V is TRBV7-9, with a tentative D call TRBD1 (5 bases). The CDR3 has 14 residues. The germline V and J ends were trimmed by 4 bases and 1 base, with 10 bases remaining between them. Germline CDR1 reads SEHNR; CDR2 reads FQNEAQ (reference sequence). CDR3 protein: CASSSGHPQETQYF. The CDR3 DNA follows: TGTGCCAGCAGCTCCGGACACCCCCAAGAGACCCAGTACTTC.

Many counts were recorded for this clonotype. For the CDR3, the DNA is TGCGCCAGCAGCTTGGACGCGTTCTACGAGCAGTACTTC. As protein: CASSLDAFYEQYF. V usage is TRBV5-1 and J usage is TRBJ2-7; D is unclear. Trimming left V 0 bases short and J 3 bases short, with 7 bases between. The germline gives CDR1 SGHRS, CDR2 YFSETQ. This CDR3 region has 13 residues.

This clonotype was recorded at least ten times. This rearrangement joins TRBV7-2 to TRBJ2-1; possible D gene TRBD1, 6 bases. V lost 3 bases and J lost 2, with 11 bases in between. Germline CDR1 and CDR2: SGHTA and FQGNSA. This CDR3 is 15 amino acids long. CDR3: CASSFIRGTYNEQFF. DNA of the CDR3: TGTGCCAGCAGCTTTATTAGGGGGACCTACAATGAGCAGTTCTTC. Drawing the rest from reference TRBV7-2 and TRBJ2-1, the complete variable domain is GAGVSQSPSNKVTEKGKDVELRCDPISGHTALYWYRQSLGQGLEFLIYFQGNSAPDKSGLPSDRFSAERTGGSVSTLTIQRTQQEDSAVYLCASSFIRGTYNEQFFGPGTRLTVL.

Note on this clonotype: With a much larger clone just one base away, this may be a read error. Since the CDR3 does not end with the conserved phenylalanine or tryptophan, this likely comes from a read error. The chain joins TRBV3-1 to TRBJ2-7, with no clear D. With 1 base removed from V and 2 bases from J, the gap between germline ends came to 9 bases. The CDR3 has 14 amino acids. The germline V gene has CDR1 LGHDT and CDR2 YNNKEL (reference sequence). CDR3 in DNA: TGTGCCAGCAGCCAAGGGCTTGTCGCCTACGAGCAGTACTGC. Its protein product is CASSQGLVAYEQYC.

This clonotype was found many times. The chain has TRBV20-1 and TRBJ2-7, with TRBD1 matching 12 bases. Germline assignment: CDR1 DFQATT and CDR2 SNEGSKA (reference sequence). V trimming: 3 bases; J trimming: 4 bases; junction bases outside the gene matches: 7. CDR3 size: 15 residues. CDR3 in amino acids: CSARKGDRGRYEQYF. CDR3 sequence (DNA): TGCAGTGCTAGGAAAGGGGACAGGGGGCGATACGAGCAGTACTTC.

This clonotype has a count of ten or more. V usage is TRBV3-1 and J usage is TRBJ2-5; 8 bases are a match to TRBD1. Germline CDR1 and CDR2: LGHDT and YNNKEL (reference sequence). V lost 0 bases and J lost 5; bases outside the gene matches: 5. This CDR3 has 15 amino acids. The CDR3 sequence: CASSQEAGGEETQYF. DNA for the CDR3: TGTGCCAGCAGCCAAGAGGCAGGGGGCGAGGAGACCCAGTACTTC.

The V gene is TRBV6-5, the J gene TRBJ1-2; D uncertain. CDR1 and CDR2 (germline): MNHEY, SVGAGI. The CDR3 runs 14 residues. Trimming took off 3 bases at V and 7 bases at J, with 15 bases between the two ends. The CDR3 is CASSYASGGSGYTF. In DNA form, the CDR3 reads TGTGCCAGCAGTTATGCGTCAGGAGGGAGTGGCTACACCTTC.

Worth noting for this clonotype: At one end, the junction sequence differs from germline, possibly due to a read error. The genes are TRBV20-1 and TRBJ1-6; tentative D call: TRBD1 (5 bases). The CDR3 has 13 amino acids. From germline, CDR1 is DFQATT and CDR2 SNEGSKA (reference sequence). The DNA of the CDR3 is TGCAGTGCGCCGGGACGGAATAATTCACCCCTCAACTTT. Protein sequence: CSAPGRNNSPLNF.

The gene calls are TRBV2 and TRBJ2-5, with TRBD2 matching over 10 bases. This CDR3 is 14 amino acids long. The J segment lost 2 bases and the V segment lost 6 bases, leaving 3 bases of the junction unmatched. Looked up from germline, CDR1 is SNHLY and CDR2 is FYNNEI. CDR3 DNA sequence: TGTGCCAGCAGAGGAGCGGGAGGGCAAGAGACCCAGTACTTC. Its translation is CASRGAGGQETQYF.

This clonotype occurred many times. The chain joins TRBV27 to TRBJ2-5; 7 bases map to TRBD2. CDR1 is MNHEY, CDR2 SMNVEV, per germline (reference sequence). J gave up 0 bases and V 7 bases, and 8 bases lay outside the gene matches. This CDR3 has 15 amino acids. This chain's CDR3 is CASTRGGGYQETQYF. CDR3 in DNA: TGTGCCAGCACCCGTGGGGGGGGATACCAAGAGACCCAGTACTTC.

This clonotype is judged medium-sized. The rearrangement links TRBV20-1 to TRBJ1-6, with D unclear. Trimming cost V 0 bases and J 0 bases, with 18 bases left between them. This CDR3 comprises 19 residues. Per germline, CDR1 DFQATT and CDR2 SNEGSKA (reference sequence). CDR3 DNA: TGCAGTGCTAGAGAAGAGGGAAGCGCGGCGAGCTCCTATAATTCACCCCTCCACTTT. Residues: CSAREEGSAASSYNSPLHF.

The rearrangement joins TRBV5-6 to TRBJ2-7; 7 bases are a match to TRBD2. CDR1 and CDR2 from the germline V gene are SGHDT and YYEEEE. Losses at the gene ends were 9 bases for V and 4 bases for J; bases not matched to a gene: 7. The CDR3 sequence is 12 residues long. In DNA form, the CDR3 reads TGTGCCACAGGACTAGTTGGTTACGAGCAGTACTTC. Translated, it gives CATGLVGYEQYF.

At least ten counts were recorded for this clonotype. The chain employs TRBV12-3 or TRBV12-4 and TRBJ2-1; 13 bases align to TRBD2. The trim removed 5 bases at V and 5 bases at J, leaving 6 bases unmatched. This CDR3 contains 16 residues. CDR3 DNA: TGTGCCAGCAGTACTAGCGGGAGGGGGGGTCACAATGAGCAGTTCTTC. Translating gives CASSTSGRGGHNEQFF.

This clonotype has at least ten counts. The J gene is TRBJ2-7, the V gene TRBV5-1; 7 bases are shared with TRBD2. Germline lookup yields CDR1 SGHRS and CDR2 YFSETQ. The CDR3 has 18 residues. V lost 0 bases, J lost 3 bases, and 15 bases stayed unmatched. DNA of the CDR3: TGCGCCAGCAGCTTGGAGACCCCACCCGCGGGGGATGACTACGAGCAGTACTTC. This codes for CASSLETPPAGDDYEQYF.

This clonotype was counted at least ten times. The chain uses TRBV4-1 and TRBJ2-1, with 9 bases aligning to TRBD2. V trimming: 0 bases; J trimming: 10 bases; junction bases outside the gene matches: 10. This CDR3 comprises 16 residues. Germline CDR1 and CDR2: MGHRA and YSYEKL. The CDR3 sequence is CASSQDTSGRPWEQFF. The CDR3, as DNA: TGCGCCAGCAGCCAAGATACGAGCGGGAGGCCTTGGGAGCAGTTCTTC.

This clonotype has at least ten counts. The V gene is TRBV20-1, the J gene TRBJ1-4; 7 nucleotides line up with TRBD1. The CDR3 is 15 residues long. CDR1 DFQATT and CDR2 SNEGSKA come from the germline V gene (reference sequence). The V and J ends lost 0 bases and 4 bases, in that order; junction bases with no gene match: 5. CDR3 DNA sequence: TGCAGTGCTAGAGAGCAGGGGGATTTTAATGAAAAACTGTTTTTT. It encodes CSAREQGDFNEKLFF.

A note on this clonotype: Possible read error: a much larger clone is one base away. The rearrangement joins TRBV7-9 to TRBJ2-6; TRBD1 might be the D (5 bases). The germline gives CDR1 SEHNR, CDR2 FQNEAQ (reference sequence). This CDR3 is built from 15 residues. The CDR3 sequence is CASSLGVSGAKVLTF. The CDR3 DNA is TGTGCCAGCAGCTTAGGCGTCTCTGGGGCCAAAGTCCTGACTTTC.

This clonotype has more than one count but fewer than ten. This chain joins TRBV10-3 and TRBJ2-7, with 7 positions matching TRBD1. The CDR3 length is 13 residues. Germline CDR1 reads ENHRY; CDR2 reads SYGVKD. V dropped 8 bases and J dropped 2; count of bases not matched to a gene: 6. The CDR3 sequence is CAISEGAAYEQYF. The CDR3 DNA is TGTGCCATCTCCGAGGGGGCCGCCTACGAGCAGTACTTC.

In this sample, this clonotype turned up many times. V usage is TRBV20-1 and J usage is TRBJ2-7; TRBD2 matches 10 bases. Looked up from germline, CDR1 is DFQATT and CDR2 is SNEGSKA (reference sequence). The length of the CDR3 is 16 residues. The trim removed 5 bases at V and 5 bases at J, leaving 15 bases unmatched. This CDR3 reads CSAQRGLAGVLHEQYF. The CDR3 region has the DNA TGCAGTGCTCAACGGGGCCTAGCGGGAGTTCTGCACGAGCAGTACTTC.

In this sample, this clonotype turned up many times. The J gene is TRBJ2-7, the V gene TRBV9; no clear D. Germline V CDR1 and CDR2: SGDLS, YYNGEE. The CDR3 consists of 14 residues. V was shortened by 4 bases and J by 2 bases, with 13 bases between the two germline ends. Here the CDR3 reads CASSPDLGTYEQYF. DNA for the CDR3: TGTGCCAGCAGCCCCGATCTGGGAACCTACGAGCAGTACTTC.

This clonotype appeared many times. CDR3 region: CSARDRRNTGELFF. CDR3 sequence (DNA): TGCAGTGCTAGAGATCGAAGGAACACCGGGGAGCTGTTTTTT. V usage is TRBV20-1 and J usage is TRBJ2-2, with D unresolved. Germline V gives CDR1 DFQATT, CDR2 SNEGSKA (reference sequence). V lost 0 bases and J 1 base, leaving 6 bases between the germline ends. The CDR3 contains 14 residues.

This clonotype showed up many times. One junction end disagrees with the germline gene, perhaps due to a read error. This chain uses TRBV5-1 with TRBJ1-5; D uncertain. The CDR3 length is 14 residues. In germline, CDR1 is SGHRS, CDR2 YFSETQ. CDR3 loop: CASSLGLSEQPQNF. The CDR3 nucleotides read TGCGCCAGCAGCTTGGGTTTGTCTGAGCAGCCCCAGAATTTT.

This clonotype was recorded many times. The chain joins TRBV5-1 to TRBJ2-2; D might be TRBD1 (5 bases). Trimming stripped 0 bases from V and 2 bases from J, with 8 bases between. From germline, CDR1 is SGHRS and CDR2 YFSETQ. This CDR3 is built from 15 residues. Here the CDR3 DNA reads TGCGCCAGCAGCTTGGAACAGGTTAACACCGGGGAGCTGTTTTTT. Residues: CASSLEQVNTGELFF.

The chain links TRBV5-5 to TRBJ2-1; 7 positions match TRBD1. This CDR3 spans 15 amino acids. V shed 4 bases and J 1 base; nucleotides not matched to a gene: 5. CDR1 SGHKS and CDR2 YYEKEE come from the germline V gene (reference sequence). In nucleotides, the CDR3 is TGTGCCAGCAGCCCAGGGGGTAGGTCCTACAATGAGCAGTTCTTC. Amino acid sequence: CASSPGGRSYNEQFF. Full variable domain (outside the CDR3, taken from reference TRBV5-5 and TRBJ2-1): DAGVTQSPTHLIKTRGQQVTLRCSPISGHKSVSWYQQVLGQGPQFIFQYYEKEERGRGNFPDRFSARQFPNYSSELNVNALLLGDSALYLCASSPGGRSYNEQFFGPGTRLTVL.

This clonotype was found many times. V is TRBV5-1 and J is TRBJ2-2, with D tentatively TRBD1 (5 bases). Germline V gene lookup returns CDR1 SGHRS and CDR2 YFSETQ. The CDR3 runs 17 residues. The V end was cut by 1 base, the J end by 1 base, with 14 bases between. The CDR3 region is CASSLSRVAKNTGELFF. The CDR3 bases are TGCGCCAGCAGCTTGTCCAGGGTTGCGAAGAACACCGGGGAGCTGTTTTTT.

Regarding this clonotype: A much larger clone lies a single base off, so this may be a read error. The chain recombines TRBV5-1 with TRBJ1-5; 8 bases line up with TRBD1. Germline CDR1 SGHRS, CDR2 YFSETQ. After removal of 3 bases from V and 9 bases from J, the junction contained 11 bases not matched to a gene. CDR3 length: 15 residues. CDR3 bases: TGCGCCAGCAGCTCCGACGGACAGGGCCTTGGGCCCCAGCATTTT. It specifies CASSSDGQGLGPQHF.